Below, 15 T cell receptor beta chains from the same sample are listed, as sequenced in a study of blood T cell repertoires in COVID-19. Only in-frame clones appear in the TCRdb table, and some are missing; sequencing was by immunoSEQ multiplex PCR. The table shows 360,000 or so clones, with roughly 90% occurring only once. The sequenced material came from PBMCs or T cells enriched from blood (not recorded which). The receptors shown here come from a woman in her 30s who had recovered from COVID-19.

The gene calls are TRBV5-4 and TRBJ2-1, with D possibly TRBD1 on 5 matching bases. The CDR3 length is 15 residues. The V gene lost 0 bases and the J gene lost 0 bases, with 7 bases spanning the gap. CDR1 is SGHNT, CDR2 YYREEE, per germline (reference sequence). The CDR3 DNA reads as TGTGCCAGCAGCTTGGGGGGCCCCTCCTACAATGAGCAGTTCTTC. It yields the protein CASSLGGPSYNEQFF. Combining the CDR3 with reference TRBV5-4 and TRBJ2-1 gives the whole variable domain ETGVTQSPTHLIKTRGQQVTLRCSSQSGHNTVSWYQQALGQGPQFIFQYYREEENGRGNFPPRFSGLQFPNYSSELNVNALELDDSALYLCASSLGGPSYNEQFFGPGTRLTVL.

DNA of the CDR3: TGTGCCAGCAGCTTATCGGGGGGACTCTCCTACGAGCAGTACTTC. This sequence encodes CASSLSGGLSYEQYF. The gene calls are TRBV9 and TRBJ2-7, with 7 bases identical to TRBD2. From germline, CDR1 is SGDLS and CDR2 YYNGEE. The CDR3 is 15 amino acids. The V and J ends lost 4 bases and 0 bases, in that order; junction bases with no gene match: 7.

The genes are TRBV19 and TRBJ2-7, with D possibly TRBD1 on 5 matching bases. Between the trimmed V and J ends, which lost 5 bases and 6 bases, there was a span of 17 bases. This CDR3 contains 14 residues. The V gene's germline CDR1 is LNHDA and CDR2 SQIVND (reference sequence). The CDR3 DNA is TGTGCCAGTAGTTTTACCAGATTAAGGGGCGAGCAGTACTTC. Translation gives CASSFTRLRGEQYF.

This sequence joins TRBV2 and TRBJ1-2; 7 bases fit TRBD1. The CDR3 covers 14 residues. Germline values: CDR1 SNHLY, CDR2 FYNNEI. The V gene end was trimmed by 6 bases and the J gene end by 7 bases; junction bases not matched to a gene: 11. DNA of the CDR3: TGTGCCAGCAGGGCACTTACAGGGGAAGGTGGCTACACCTTC. It yields the protein CASRALTGEGGYTF.

The CDR3 sequence is CASQKTSGGFEQFF. DNA of the CDR3: TGTGCCAGCCAAAAGACTAGCGGGGGTTTTGAGCAGTTCTTC. The chain has TRBV7-2 and TRBJ2-1; 12 nucleotides align to TRBD2. CDR3 size: 14 residues. CDR1 and CDR2 (germline): SGHTA, FQGNSA. The ends lost 8 bases at V and 9 bases at J; junction bases unmatched: 8.

This chain uses TRBV2 with TRBJ2-4; no firm D call. With 2 bases removed from V and 8 bases from J, the gap between germline ends came to 4 bases. Germline V gene sequence: CDR1 SNHLY, CDR2 FYNNEI. The CDR3 spans 11 residues. The chain's CDR3 is CASSETDIQYF. As DNA, the CDR3 is TGTGCCAGCAGTGAAACGGACATTCAGTACTTC.

This rearrangement joins TRBV6-5 to TRBJ1-5, with a weak D call TRBD1 (5 bases). CDR1 and CDR2 from the germline V gene are MNHEY and SVGAGI. Trimming pared 5 bases from V and 7 bases from J, leaving 15 bases between. There are 14 residues in the CDR3. The CDR3 reads CASSRGRLRQPQHF. The CDR3 coding sequence is TGTGCCAGCAGTAGGGGTCGCCTGAGGCAGCCCCAGCATTTT.

CDR3 protein: CASSPSGEGSYEQYF. CDR3 sequence (DNA): TGTGCCAGCAGTCCTTCCGGGGAGGGGTCCTACGAGCAGTACTTC. The chain uses TRBV6-1 and TRBJ2-7; TRBD2 matches 7 bases. J was trimmed by 1 base and V by 5 bases; bases with no gene match: 8. The CDR3 extends over 15 amino acids. Germline V gene sequence: CDR1 MNHNS, CDR2 SASEGT.

The V and J genes are TRBV10-3 and TRBJ1-2, with D perhaps TRBD1 (5 bases). The CDR3 contains 15 residues. Germline-derived CDR1 and CDR2 are ENHRY and SYGVKD. Trimming shortened V by 4 bases and J by 3 bases, and 15 bases separated the two germline ends. The CDR3 nucleotides read TGTGCCATCAGTGGGTCCGGGGACTTGGACTATGGCTACACCTTC. It translates to CAISGSGDLDYGYTF.

The rearrangement uses TRBV21-1 and TRBJ2-7; the DNA was not used to check the table's D call, TRBD2. TRBV21-1 is described as a pseudogene. The CDR3 is 10 residues long. This CDR3 is CASSKVGGWF. CDR3 DNA sequence: TGTGCCAGCAGCAAAGTGGGGGGGTGGTTC.

The chain couples TRBV29-1 to TRBJ1-1; a possible D gene is TRBD1 (6 bases). The CDR3 is 14 amino acids. The germline V gene encodes CDR1 SQVTM and CDR2 ANQGSEA. Between the trimmed V and J ends, which lost 6 bases and 5 bases, there was a span of 19 bases. This CDR3 reads CSVRAAGVGTEAFF. CDR3 DNA: TGCAGCGTCCGGGCCGCAGGGGTGGGGACTGAAGCTTTCTTT.

The rearrangement joins TRBV19 to TRBJ2-7; 8 bases map to TRBD1. This CDR3 contains 15 residues. The germline V gene has CDR1 LNHDA and CDR2 SQIVND (reference sequence). V lost 3 bases, J lost 6 bases, and 10 bases stayed unmatched. The CDR3 is CASSIGQGALREQYF. The CDR3 nucleotides read TGTGCCAGTAGTATTGGTCAGGGGGCGCTTCGCGAGCAGTACTTC.

The J gene is TRBJ1-6, the V gene TRBV9; weak D call: TRBD1 (5 bases). Trimming took off 0 bases at V and 9 bases at J, with 13 bases between the two ends. Germline CDR1 is SGDLS and CDR2 is YYNGEE. The CDR3 runs 15 residues. Written as DNA, the CDR3 is TGTGCCAGCAGCGTAGGGGGGGGAGGGGTTTCACCCCTCCACTTT. Translation gives CASSVGGGGVSPLHF.

V usage is TRBV3-1 (or the pseudogene TRBV3-2) and J usage is TRBJ2-1, with TRBD1 matching 11 bases. Germline-derived CDR1 and CDR2 are LGHDT and YNNKEL (reference sequence). The CDR3 sequence is 16 residues long. After removal of 6 bases from V and 5 bases from J, the junction contained 9 bases not matched to a gene. The CDR3 sequence is CASSRRVGQGDNEQFF. For the CDR3, the DNA is TGTGCCAGCAGTCGCCGCGTGGGACAGGGGGACAATGAGCAGTTCTTC.

This chain joins TRBV18 and TRBJ1-5, with D possibly being TRBD1 (6 bases). The V gene's germline CDR1 is KGHSH and CDR2 LQKENI. V lost 3 bases to trimming and J lost 7 bases, with 16 bases between them. The CDR3 totals 15 residues. CDR3 region: CASSPGAGEHQPQHF. CDR3 coding DNA: TGTGCCAGCTCACCTGGGGCAGGGGAGCACCAGCCCCAGCATTTT.